The following is a T cell receptor (beta chain) sequence with its context. The antigen is undetermined. The sample is drawn from a study of vaccination and CD4 T cells after COVID-19. Study information: For post-vaccine samples, collection took place a median approximately 78 days after dose two, ranging from 14 to 241.

Study-wide results and limits: Counts of SARS-CoV-2-reactive clonotypes had a median that went from around 19 to 38, a nonsignificant change. Reactive clone data from convalescent patients indicated a median of approximately 86% appearing only post-vaccination.

Using its own MiXCR run on the PCR reads, TCRdb lists one record per CDR3 protein. The profile shows 12,000 to 15,000 distinct CDR3 sequences, over 65% of them singletons. V lost 7 bases and J 0 bases, leaving 21 bases between the germline ends. This CDR3 has 17 amino acids. The sequence was collected from a human donor who had recovered from COVID-19. The rearrangement joins TRBV12-3 or TRBV12-4 to TRBJ1-2; no definite D call. Sequenced here: CD4+ T cells from blood, sampled after SARS-CoV-2 vaccination. CDR3 nucleotides: TGTGCCAGCACCTCTCGGTTGGCGTCCGCTACTAACTATGGCTACACCTTC. Translating gives CASTSRLASATNYGYTF.